These 25 T cell receptor beta chains were sequenced from one sample in a study of human T cells and chemical hapten exposure. Time point in this sample: patch test 1, 2 weeks after DPC sensitization. Treatment specified: therapeutic diphenylcyclopropenone sensitization with weekly scalp DPC. TCRdb re-called the RACE reads through MiXCR, storing one row per CDR3 protein. The table shows about 340,000 distinct CDR3 sequences, with under 8% occurring only once. This specimen consisted of whole blood, obtained in connection with sensitization to the hapten diphenylcyclopropenone (DPC). Every receptor here comes from a woman aged 18-29 years with alopecia areata. Some clones in this sample may be carry-over from other donors' samples.

The sample holds a few counts of this clonotype. CDR3 in amino acids: CASSPKGVGSGPGLNTEAFF. The DNA for the CDR3 is TGTGCCAGCAGTCCTAAGGGAGTGGGCTCGGGGCCAGGCTTGAACACTGAAGCTTTCTTT. The V and J genes are TRBV7-2 and TRBJ1-1; perhaps TRBD1 as D (5 bases). Trimming removed 6 bases from V and 0 bases from J, with 29 bases in between. Germline V gene data show CDR1 as SGHTA and CDR2 as FQGNSA. The length of the CDR3 is 20 residues.

This clonotype was found many times. The rearrangement links TRBV5-6 to TRBJ2-1; D may correspond to TRBD1 or TRBD2 (5 bases each). Germline lookup yields CDR1 SGHDT and CDR2 YYEEEE. Trimming stripped 4 bases from V and 5 bases from J, with 10 bases between. This CDR3 spans 13 amino acids. For the CDR3, the DNA is TGTGCCAGCAGCGGCCGGGGCCACAATGAGCAGTTCTTC. Encoded protein: CASSGRGHNEQFF. The full variable domain, rest sourced from reference TRBV5-6 and TRBJ2-1, is DAGVTQSPTHLIKTRGQQVTLRCSPKSGHDTVSWYQQALGQGPQFIFQYYEEEERQRGNFPDRFSGHQFPNYSSELNVNALLLGDSALYLCASSGRGHNEQFFGPGTRLTVL.

This clonotype was observed a handful of times. The chain combines TRBV4-3 with TRBJ1-5; 7 positions agree with TRBD1. Germline V lookup: CDR1 LGHNA, CDR2 YSLEER. Trimming at V came to 4 bases and at J to 0 bases, leaving 15 bases not matched to a gene. This CDR3 contains 19 residues. CDR3 residues: CASSRTGAGVRISNQPQHF. DNA of the CDR3: TGCGCCAGCAGCCGAACAGGGGCAGGGGTTCGTATTAGCAATCAGCCCCAGCATTTT.

This clonotype was recorded a few times. CDR3 nucleotide sequence: TGCGCCAGCAGCTTGGCCTTGACAGGGTCTGCAGATACGCAGTATTTT. This gives the protein CASSLALTGSADTQYF. The J gene is TRBJ2-3, the V gene TRBV5-1; TRBD1 agrees at 7 bases. V shed 0 bases and J 4 bases; nucleotides not matched to a gene: 8. Germline lookup yields CDR1 SGHRS and CDR2 YFSETQ. The CDR3 runs to 16 residues.

The V call is TRBV2, the J call TRBJ2-1, with D perhaps TRBD2 (6 bases). The CDR3 is 14 residues long. The V gene's germline CDR1 is SNHLY and CDR2 FYNNEI. The V end was cut by 7 bases, the J end by 8 bases, with 18 bases between. The CDR3 spells CASTEIAVVDEQFF. In nucleotides, the CDR3 is TGTGCCAGCACGGAAATAGCGGTGGTCGATGAGCAGTTCTTC.

This clonotype has only a few counts. V gene TRBV4-3 combines with J gene TRBJ1-2; weak D call: TRBD1 (6 bases). Per the germline V gene, CDR1 is LGHNA and CDR2 is YSLEER. The CDR3 loop spans 16 amino acids. V was clipped by 0 bases and J by 6 bases, with 17 bases between them. CDR3 sequence reads: CASSQEDRWAGDGYTF. In DNA, the CDR3 is TGCGCCAGCAGCCAAGAGGACCGTTGGGCAGGGGATGGCTACACCTTC.

There are many counts of this clonotype. This sequence joins TRBV6-1 and TRBJ1-1; 8 bases agree with TRBD1. This CDR3 spans 12 amino acids. Germline V lookup: CDR1 MNHNS, CDR2 SASEGT. V lost 6 bases to trimming and J lost 8 bases; unmatched junction nucleotides: 5. The DNA for the CDR3 is TGTGCCAGCAGGAACGGACAGGGAGAAGCTTTCTTT. Encoded protein: CASRNGQGEAFF.

The rearrangement links TRBV5-5 to TRBJ1-2; 7 bases are a match to TRBD1. The junction had 22 bases not matched to a gene; V was cut back by 6 bases and J by 8 bases. The CDR3 covers 17 residues. CDR1 is SGHKS, CDR2 YYEKEE, per germline (reference sequence). The CDR3 region is CASTRTIQTGSFPGYTF. In DNA, the CDR3 is TGTGCCAGCACCCGAACTATACAGACAGGGAGTTTTCCCGGCTACACCTTC.

This clonotype was counted a few times. This chain connects TRBV15 to TRBJ2-3; D remains ambiguous. The ends were cut back, 6 bases at V and 2 bases at J, with 9 bases in the middle. The CDR3 covers 13 residues. Germline V gene sequence: CDR1 LNHNV, CDR2 YYDKDF (reference sequence). The CDR3 sequence: CATRFGHTDTQYF. The CDR3 DNA reads TGTGCCACCAGATTCGGGCACACAGATACGCAGTATTTT.

The genes are TRBV4-2 and TRBJ1-2; D is perhaps TRBD1 (6 bases). The CDR3 contains 16 residues. Germline CDR1 and CDR2: LGHNA and YNFKEQ. V was pared by 4 bases and J by 5 bases, with 20 bases between. This chain's CDR3 is CASSPNRNRANYGYTF. The DNA of the CDR3 is TGTGCCAGCAGCCCCAACAGGAACAGGGCAAATTATGGCTACACCTTC.

This clonotype was observed a few times. The gene calls are TRBV14 and TRBJ1-6; no clear D gene. CDR3 length equals 13 residues. CDR1 is SGHDN, CDR2 FVKESK, per germline. The V gene lost 4 bases and the J gene lost 6 bases, with 7 bases spanning the gap. CDR3 in DNA: TGTGCCAGCAGCCCCCGGACTAATTCACCCCTCCACTTT. It yields the protein CASSPRTNSPLHF.

The chain employs TRBV7-9 and TRBJ2-3; a possible D gene is TRBD2 (5 bases). V dropped 8 bases and J dropped 0 bases, with 12 bases sitting between them. The CDR3 sequence is 14 residues long. Germline loops: CDR1 SEHNR, CDR2 FQNEAQ (reference sequence). The CDR3 region has the DNA TGTGCCAGCGGTCGAGGGTCTAGCACAGATACGCAGTATTTT. This sequence encodes CASGRGSSTDTQYF.

This clonotype has more than one count but fewer than ten. V and J are TRBV7-2 and TRBJ2-2; D gene ambiguous. Germline CDR1 and CDR2: SGHTA and FQGNSA. The CDR3 spans 13 residues. V was pared by 3 bases and J by 8 bases, with 10 bases between. The CDR3 DNA sequence: TGTGCCAGCAGCTTTTTCGCGCGTGGGGAGCTGTTTTTT. Its translation is CASSFFARGELFF.

This clonotype was recorded at least ten times. The chain is built from TRBV3-1 and TRBJ1-5; D may be TRBD1 (5 bases). The V end was cut by 4 bases, the J end by 5 bases, with 18 bases between. Germline assignment: CDR1 LGHDT and CDR2 YNNKEL (reference sequence). This CDR3 spans 16 amino acids. The chain's CDR3 is CASSRGVPGSDQPQHF. For the CDR3, the DNA is TGTGCCAGCAGCCGAGGGGTCCCAGGGAGCGATCAGCCCCAGCATTTT.

This clonotype has ten or more counts. V and J are TRBV4-3 and TRBJ2-3; TRBD2 matches 10 bases. Germline V gives CDR1 LGHNA, CDR2 YSLEER. Trimming cost V 4 bases and J 4 bases; bases outside gene matches: 8. The length of the CDR3 is 16 residues. The CDR3 region is CASSPRSGGGADTQYF. The CDR3 coding sequence is TGCGCCAGCAGCCCCCGAAGCGGGGGGGGGGCAGATACGCAGTATTTT.

The chain combines TRBV5-1 with TRBJ1-5, with a possible D match to TRBD1 (6 bases). The CDR3 runs to 14 residues. V lost 4 bases, J lost 5 bases, and 13 bases lay in between. The germline gives CDR1 SGHRS, CDR2 YFSETQ. DNA of the CDR3: TGCGCCAGCAGCCCGCGGGGGGGCCATCAGCCCCAGCATTTT. Protein: CASSPRGGHQPQHF. The whole variable domain, filled in from reference TRBV5-1 and TRBJ1-5, reads KAGVTQTPRYLIKTRGQQVTLSCSPISGHRSVSWYQQTPGQGLQFLFEYFSETQRNKGNFPGRFSGRQFSNSRSEMNVSTLELGDSALYLCASSPRGGHQPQHFGDGTRLSIL.

V gene TRBV6-2 or TRBV6-3 combines with J gene TRBJ2-1; TRBD2 matches 7 bases. With 0 bases clipped from V and 2 bases from J, the junction kept 7 bases outside the gene matches. The germline CDR1 and CDR2 sequences are MNHEY and SVGEGT. The CDR3 totals 17 residues. The chain's CDR3 is CASSYSPGEGPYNEQFF. Written as DNA, the CDR3 is TGTGCCAGCAGTTACTCCCCCGGGGAGGGTCCCTACAATGAGCAGTTCTTC.

This chain connects TRBV20-1 to TRBJ2-1, with TRBD2 matching over 7 bases. V trimming: 7 bases; J trimming: 9 bases; junction bases outside the gene matches: 9. Germline V lookup: CDR1 DFQATT, CDR2 SNEGSKA (reference sequence). The CDR3 spans 12 residues. The CDR3 spells CSVSAGVGEQFF. CDR3 coding DNA: TGCAGTGTGAGTGCGGGGGTCGGTGAGCAGTTCTTC.

This clonotype was seen ten or more times. The chain carries TRBV6-2 or TRBV6-3 and TRBJ2-1; TRBD1 aligns across 10 bases. V trimming: 4 bases; J trimming: 6 bases; junction bases outside the gene matches: 6. The CDR3 sequence is 15 residues long. Germline lookup yields CDR1 MNHEY and CDR2 SVGEGT. In nucleotides, the CDR3 is TGTGCCAGCAGTTTAGGGACAGGGGAAACCAATGAGCAGTTCTTC. Residues: CASSLGTGETNEQFF.

This clonotype was counted only a few times. The chain joins TRBV15 to TRBJ1-3, with D perhaps TRBD1 (6 bases). CDR1 is LNHNV and CDR2 is YYDKDF in the germline V gene (reference sequence). V was cut by 1 base and J by 4 bases, with 14 bases left in between. The CDR3 has 16 residues. The CDR3 nucleotides read TGTGCCACCAGCAGAGTGGGGGCCAGGGGAGGAAACACCATATATTTT. It specifies CATSRVGARGGNTIYF.

This clonotype has just a few counts. This sequence joins TRBV7-6 and TRBJ1-4; the D is unclear. The CDR3 has 16 residues. The germline gives CDR1 SGHVS, CDR2 FNYEAQ. The ends were cut back, 2 bases at V and 0 bases at J, with 10 bases in the middle. The CDR3 loop reads CASSLSYRSTNEKLFF. The CDR3 nucleotides are TGTGCCAGCAGCTTATCCTACAGATCAACTAATGAAAAACTGTTTTTT.

The J gene is TRBJ2-7, the V gene TRBV5-4; 14 nucleotides line up with TRBD2. This CDR3 spans 14 amino acids. Germline V CDR1 and CDR2: SGHNT, YYREEE (reference sequence). V trimming: 3 bases; J trimming: 6 bases; junction bases outside the gene matches: 2. CDR3 residues: CASSSGLAGGEQYF. The DNA for the CDR3 is TGTGCCAGCAGCTCTGGACTAGCGGGGGGCGAGCAGTACTTC.

This clonotype was counted between two and nine times. The V gene is TRBV7-2, the J gene TRBJ2-2; D may be TRBD2 (5 bases). The CDR3 spans 14 residues. V was cut by 10 bases and J by 0 bases, with 12 bases left in between. Germline CDR1 reads SGHTA; CDR2 reads FQGNSA. The CDR3 DNA sequence: TGTGCCACGACGGACTTCCCGAACACCGGGGAGCTGTTTTTT. Amino acids: CATTDFPNTGELFF.

This clonotype showed up just a few times. The J gene is TRBJ1-1, the V gene TRBV6-5; D gene unclear. The CDR3 has 15 residues. The germline CDR1 and CDR2 sequences are MNHEY and SVGAGI. V lost 0 bases, J lost 0 bases, and 8 bases lay in between. The CDR3 loop reads CASSYSFQLNTEAFF. CDR3 bases: TGTGCCAGCAGTTACTCGTTCCAGTTGAACACTGAAGCTTTCTTT.

This clonotype showed up many times. A read error may produce the germline difference seen at one junction end. This chain uses TRBV2 with TRBJ2-7; the D gene is possibly TRBD2 (5 bases). The germline V gene has CDR1 SNHLY and CDR2 FYNNEI. The CDR3 is 13 residues long. The CDR3 DNA is TGTGCCAGCAGTCAACGGGGAGCTTACGGGCAGTACTTC. Protein sequence: CASSQRGAYGQYF.